The T cell receptor (beta chain) under discussion was sequenced for a study of shared T cell receptors in the human thymus. Method: immunoSEQ multiplex PCR; TCRdb's copy keeps in-frame clones and lacks some. Of hundreds of thousands of clones in the sample, 87% were seen once. This clone was observed once. V lost 0 bases and J 11 bases, leaving 28 bases between the germline ends. The CDR3 has 18 residues. Looked up from germline, CDR1 is LNHNV and CDR2 is YYDKDF (reference sequence). The same sample was also used in a study of human thymus T cells.

The chain couples TRBV15 to TRBJ1-1; D is possibly TRBD1 (6 bases). The TCR comes from a boy under three years old with a congenital heart defect. The sequencing input was thymocytes. This CDR3 reads CATSREWLDGTPRGEAFF. The CDR3 bases are TGTGCCACCAGCAGAGAATGGTTGGACGGGACACCTAGAGGAGAGGCTTTCTTT.